A single sample gave rise to the 23 T cell receptor beta chains below, sequenced in a study of T cells after yellow fever vaccination. TCRdb redid the calling of the 5' RACE reads with MiXCR, one entry per CDR3 protein. The repertoire holds approximately 550,000 distinct CDR3 sequences, with 15% to 20% as singletons. The source material was PBMCs, sampled 15 days after the yellow fever booster vaccination. These receptors were taken from a man aged 25-45 years who received the YFV17D yellow fever vaccine.

There are a few counts of this clonotype. This chain uses TRBV12-3 or TRBV12-4 with TRBJ2-7, with 7 nucleotides matching TRBD1. The V segment lost 6 bases and the J segment 7 bases; nucleotides outside the gene matches: 6. This CDR3 has 12 residues. Here the CDR3 reads CASSLLGQEQYF. In nucleotides, the CDR3 is TGTGCCAGCAGCCTCCTGGGACAGGAGCAGTACTTC.

The chain recombines TRBV7-6 with TRBJ2-2, with 14 bases aligning to TRBD2. With 5 bases clipped from V and 3 bases from J, the junction kept 8 bases outside the gene matches. The CDR3 totals 18 residues. Germline V gives CDR1 SGHVS, CDR2 FNYEAQ. The CDR3 coding sequence is TGTGCCAGCAGCCGGGAACCGGGACTAGCGGGAGACACCGGGGAGCTGTTTTTT. Its protein is CASSREPGLAGDTGELFF. Using reference TRBV7-6 and TRBJ2-2 for the parts outside the CDR3, the full variable domain is GAGVSQSPRYKVTKRGQDVALRCDPISGHVSLYWYRQALGQGPEFLTYFNYEAQQDKSGLPNDRFSAERPEGSISTLTIQRTEQRDSAMYRCASSREPGLAGDTGELFFGEGSRLTVL.

Only a few counts were recorded for this clonotype. This chain connects TRBV20-1 to TRBJ1-1; D gene uncertain. In germline, CDR1 is DFQATT, CDR2 SNEGSKA (reference sequence). CDR3 length: 9 amino acids. V lost 3 bases and J 6 bases, leaving 2 bases between the germline ends. In DNA form, the CDR3 reads TGCAGTGCTAGGGCTGAAGCTTTCTTT. It yields the protein CSARAEAFF.

This clonotype was recorded many times. The J gene is TRBJ2-2, the V gene TRBV5-1, with 10 positions matching TRBD1. There are 14 residues in the CDR3. V was pared by 4 bases and J by 6 bases, with 3 bases of the junction left unmatched. The germline V gene encodes CDR1 SGHRS and CDR2 YFSETQ. The CDR3 DNA sequence: TGCGCCAGCAGCCGGGACAGGGGAGCCGGGGAGCTGTTTTTT. Its translation is CASSRDRGAGELFF. The variable domain in full, completed from reference TRBV5-1 and TRBJ2-2, reads KAGVTQTPRYLIKTRGQQVTLSCSPISGHRSVSWYQQTPGQGLQFLFEYFSETQRNKGNFPGRFSGRQFSNSRSEMNVSTLELGDSALYLCASSRDRGAGELFFGEGSRLTVL.

This clonotype was found a few times. The chain is built from TRBV9 and TRBJ2-1; D is perhaps TRBD2 (5 bases). Germline CDR1 is SGDLS and CDR2 is YYNGEE. The germline V and J ends were trimmed by 4 bases and 9 bases, with 17 bases remaining between them. This CDR3 region has 14 residues. CDR3 coding DNA: TGTGCCAGCAGCTCCCATGTTCCCGGAGGTGAGCAGTTCTTC. Amino acids: CASSSHVPGGEQFF.

The rearrangement uses TRBV10-2 and TRBJ2-1; 7 bases fit TRBD1. Germline lookup yields CDR1 WSHSY and CDR2 SAAADI. This CDR3 has 13 amino acids. V shed 5 bases, J shed 6 bases, and the junction held 4 bases outside the gene matches. The CDR3 DNA follows: TGCGCCAGCAGTCGACAGGGTTTCAATGAGCAGTTCTTC. Protein: CASSRQGFNEQFF.

This clonotype has more than one count but fewer than ten. This chain links TRBV6-5 with TRBJ2-1; 8 bases fit TRBD2. The CDR3 has 17 amino acids. Per germline, CDR1 MNHEY and CDR2 SVGAGI. V shed 2 bases, J shed 2 bases, and the junction held 8 bases outside the gene matches. This CDR3 reads CASSYRAGGSAYNEQFF. DNA of the CDR3: TGTGCCAGCAGTTACCGGGCGGGAGGTTCTGCCTACAATGAGCAGTTCTTC.

This clonotype has more than one count but fewer than ten. This chain links TRBV11-2 with TRBJ2-1, with D uncertain. CDR1 and CDR2 (germline): SGHAT, FQNNGV. V lost 5 bases to trimming and J lost 1 base, with 12 bases between them. This CDR3 contains 15 residues. CDR3 in DNA: TGTGCCAGCAGCCCTCGAGCAGTTTCCTACAATGAGCAGTTCTTC. It yields the protein CASSPRAVSYNEQFF.

The chain employs TRBV9 and TRBJ2-1, with D tentatively TRBD1 (6 bases). The V gene lost 4 bases and the J gene lost 5 bases, with 16 bases spanning the gap. Per the germline V gene, CDR1 is SGDLS and CDR2 is YYNGEE. The CDR3 is 15 amino acids. CDR3 protein: CASSFSEGQNNEQFF. The CDR3 coding sequence is TGTGCCAGCAGCTTCTCCGAGGGACAAAACAATGAGCAGTTCTTC. The full variable domain, rest sourced from reference TRBV9 and TRBJ2-1, is DSGVTQTPKHLITATGQRVTLRCSPRSGDLSVYWYQQSLDQGLQFLIQYYNGEERAKGNILERFSAQQFPDLHSELNLSSLELGDSALYFCASSFSEGQNNEQFFGPGTRLTVL.

A note on this clonotype: The DNA is omitted, as the CDR3 cannot be located on it reliably, and the CDR3 follows TCRdb's listing. V is TRBV10-2 and J is TRBJ2-1; the listed D gene, TRBD2, was not tested against the DNA. In germline, CDR1 is WSHSY, CDR2 SAAADI. Both ends counted, the CDR3 spans 15 residues. CDR3 sequence: CASTVAGGAPPEELF.

This sequence joins TRBV9 and TRBJ2-2; 7 nucleotides match TRBD1. This CDR3 has 15 residues. Per the germline V gene, CDR1 is SGDLS and CDR2 is YYNGEE. V lost 2 bases and J lost 5; bases outside the gene matches: 6. The DNA for the CDR3 is TGTGCCAGCAGCGTGTTCCAGGGGGTTACCGGGGAGCTGTTTTTT. Translation: CASSVFQGVTGELFF. The full variable domain, its missing parts supplied by reference TRBV9 and TRBJ2-2, is DSGVTQTPKHLITATGQRVTLRCSPRSGDLSVYWYQQSLDQGLQFLIQYYNGEERAKGNILERFSAQQFPDLHSELNLSSLELGDSALYFCASSVFQGVTGELFFGEGSRLTVL.

This clonotype was picked up a small number of times. This sequence joins TRBV28 and TRBJ2-5; 12 bases are shared with TRBD2. Germline V gene lookup returns CDR1 MDHEN and CDR2 SYDVKM. There are 18 residues in the CDR3. V gave up 3 bases and J gave up 5 bases; unmatched junction bases: 13. The CDR3 nucleotides read TGTGCCAGCAGTTTGATATCGACTAGCGGGAGAGAGGAGGAGACCCAGTACTTC. Translated: CASSLISTSGREEETQYF.

This clonotype was detected only a few times. The chain is built from TRBV6-2 or TRBV6-3 and TRBJ2-1, with D unclear. Germline V lookup: CDR1 MNHEY, CDR2 SVGEGT. This CDR3 region has 16 residues. Trimming took 0 bases from V and 9 from J, leaving 18 bases between them. For the CDR3, the DNA is TGTGCCAGCAGTTACTCCCAGAACAGTCTGAGCACTGAGCAGTTCTTC. It encodes CASSYSQNSLSTEQFF.

The rearrangement joins TRBV11-1 to TRBJ2-7; 8 positions match TRBD2. This CDR3 has 15 residues. V gave up 8 bases and J gave up 3 bases; unmatched junction bases: 12. The germline gives CDR1 SGHAT, CDR2 FQDESV (reference sequence). The CDR3 DNA reads as TGTGCCAGCCGTTCAGGTAGCGGGACTATCTACGAGCAGTACTTC. Translation gives CASRSGSGTIYEQYF.

The rearrangement uses TRBV12-5 and TRBJ2-2; 7 bases agree with TRBD1. With V trimmed by 6 bases and J by 5 bases, 12 bases remained unmatched. Germline-derived CDR1 and CDR2 are LGHNT and FRNRAP. The CDR3 length is 16 residues. The CDR3 coding sequence is TGTGCTAGTGGACCGGACAGGCAAACGCAAACCGGGGAGCTGTTTTTT. This gives the protein CASGPDRQTQTGELFF.

Only a few counts were recorded for this clonotype. The chain links TRBV29-1 to TRBJ1-2, with a possible D match to TRBD1 (6 bases). The germline gives CDR1 SQVTM, CDR2 ANQGSEA. The V gene lost 5 bases and the J gene lost 4 bases, with 14 bases spanning the gap. This CDR3 is built from 13 residues. The CDR3 DNA reads as TGCAGCGTTTTGGCAGGGGCGTCCTATGGCTACACCTTC. The encoded protein is CSVLAGASYGYTF.

This clonotype was seen only a few times. The rearrangement joins TRBV20-1 to TRBJ2-1, with D possibly being TRBD1 (6 bases). This CDR3 has 14 residues. The germline V gene has CDR1 DFQATT and CDR2 SNEGSKA (reference sequence). V lost 4 bases and J 2 bases, leaving 12 bases between the germline ends. The CDR3 DNA follows: TGCAGTGCTACGGACAGCGCAGCCTACAATGAGCAGTTCTTC. This encodes CSATDSAAYNEQFF.

This clonotype has a handful of counts. The gene calls are TRBV3-1 and TRBJ2-1, with 7 bases aligning to TRBD2. This CDR3 has 16 amino acids. The ends lost 2 bases at V and 2 bases at J; junction bases unmatched: 6. Germline V CDR1 and CDR2: LGHDT, YNNKEL (reference sequence). The CDR3 loop reads CASSQTAGTTYNEQFF. CDR3 sequence (DNA): TGTGCCAGCAGCCAAACTGCCGGGACTACCTACAATGAGCAGTTCTTC.

This clonotype was found a few times. The rearrangement links TRBV7-8 to TRBJ1-5, with D possibly being TRBD1 (5 bases). CDR3 length: 13 amino acids. The germline V gene encodes CDR1 SGHVS and CDR2 FQNEAQ. The V end lost 1 base, the J end lost 7 bases, and 8 bases lay between the germline ends. Here the CDR3 reads CASSLVGEQPQHF. The CDR3 DNA reads as TGTGCCAGCAGCTTAGTGGGGGAGCAGCCCCAGCATTTT. The full variable domain, with the rest looked up from reference TRBV7-8 and TRBJ1-5, is GAGVSQSPRYKVAKRGQDVALRCDPISGHVSLFWYQQALGQGPEFLTYFQNEAQLDKSGLPSDRFFAERPEGSVSTLKIQRTQQEDSAVYLCASSLVGEQPQHFGDGTRLSIL.

The CDR3 protein is CASSYFVGRGDYEQYF. CDR3 sequence (DNA): TGTGCCAGCAGTTACTTCGTCGGGAGGGGAGACTACGAGCAGTACTTC. The chain employs TRBV6-5 and TRBJ2-7; 8 bases fit TRBD2. After removal of 1 base from V and 3 bases from J, the junction contained 8 bases not matched to a gene. The CDR3 totals 16 residues. CDR1 MNHEY and CDR2 SVGAGI come from the germline V gene.

This rearrangement joins TRBV7-9 to TRBJ2-3; 8 bases line up with TRBD2. Germline V gene lookup returns CDR1 SEHNR and CDR2 FQNEAQ (reference sequence). The CDR3 contains 13 residues. With V trimmed by 5 bases and J by 4 bases, 2 bases remained unmatched. CDR3 residues: CASSEAGADTQYF. The CDR3 DNA reads as TGTGCCAGCAGCGAAGCGGGAGCAGATACGCAGTATTTT.

This clonotype was seen many times. This chain uses TRBV29-1 with TRBJ2-5; D is unresolved. V was trimmed by 7 bases and J by 2 bases, leaving 11 bases between them. Germline V gene data show CDR1 as SQVTM and CDR2 as ANQGSEA. This CDR3 is built from 12 residues. CDR3 amino acids: CSGREAQETQYF. Written as DNA, the CDR3 is TGCAGCGGAAGGGAAGCTCAAGAGACCCAGTACTTC. Combining the CDR3 with reference TRBV29-1 and TRBJ2-5 gives the whole variable domain SAVISQKPSRDICQRGTSLTIQCQVDSQVTMMFWYRQQPGQSLTLIATANQGSEATYESGFVIDKFPISRPNLTFSTLTVSNMSPEDSSIYLCSGREAQETQYFGPGTRLLVL.

There are a few counts of this clonotype. One end of the junction is discordant with germline, which a read error may explain. The CDR3 bases are TGCGCCAGCAGCCCCCCCGGGGGGTCCTTCAATGAGCAGTTCTTC. It codes for CASSPPGGSFNEQFF. The V call is TRBV5-1, the J call TRBJ2-1, with 7 bases identical to TRBD2. Germline values: CDR1 SGHRS, CDR2 YFSETQ. There are 15 residues in the CDR3.